This entry lists 12 T cell receptor beta chains sequenced from one sample in a study of radiation and T cells in renal cell carcinoma. The time point: blood 4 weeks post-SBRT, at nephrectomy. Documented treatment: 15 Gy SBRT to primary tumor, nephrectomy 4 weeks later. Assay used: immunoSEQ multiplex PCR; TCRdb lists only in-frame clones, some missing. The sample includes around 180,000 clones, about 87% seen only once; the top ten take 11%. This specimen consisted of blood, obtained from a patient whose treatment included radiotherapy and nephrectomy. These receptors came from a woman aged 45-59 years with renal cell carcinoma.

In this sample, this clone turned up once. As DNA, the CDR3 is TGTGCCATCAGTGAGGGGACAGCACAAGAGACCCAGTACTTC. It yields the protein CAISEGTAQETQYF. This chain links TRBV10-3 with TRBJ2-5; 7 nucleotides match TRBD1. After removal of 2 bases from V and 2 bases from J, the junction contained 2 bases not matched to a gene. This CDR3 is 14 amino acids long. Germline CDR1 reads ENHRY; CDR2 reads SYGVKD.

The J gene is TRBJ2-2, the V gene TRBV5-1; 10 bases fit TRBD2. V was pared by 0 bases and J by 0 bases, with 5 bases of the junction left unmatched. The CDR3 consists of 18 residues. From germline, CDR1 is SGHRS and CDR2 YFSETQ. CDR3 DNA: TGCGCCAGCAGCTTGGCGGTTAGCGGGGGGACGAACACCGGGGAGCTGTTTTTT. It yields the protein CASSLAVSGGTNTGELFF.

This clone has just a few counts. This CDR3 is CASRDRVENSPLHF. CDR3 coding DNA: TGTGCCAGCAGGGACAGGGTCGAGAATTCACCCCTCCACTTT. The rearrangement uses TRBV6-4 and TRBJ1-6; 8 bases align to TRBD1. Per the germline V gene, CDR1 is MRHNA and CDR2 is SNTAGT. With V trimmed by 6 bases and J by 7 bases, 5 bases remained unmatched. The length of the CDR3 is 14 residues.

The chain employs TRBV15 and TRBJ1-2, with 9 bases that match TRBD1. Trimming removed 5 bases from V and 2 bases from J; junction bases left unmatched: 3. The germline V gene has CDR1 LNHNV and CDR2 YYDKDF (reference sequence). This CDR3 spans 14 amino acids. The DNA of the CDR3 is TGTGCCACCAGCCCGGACAGGGGCAACTATGGCTACACCTTC. It is translated as CATSPDRGNYGYTF.

The gene calls are TRBV5-6 and TRBJ2-5; D is uncertain. Deletions cut 5 bases from V and 4 bases from J, with 9 bases between. The CDR3 contains 12 residues. Germline V CDR1 and CDR2: SGHDT, YYEEEE. CDR3 coding DNA: TGTGCCAGCAGTACCCTACCAGAGACCCAGTACTTC. This sequence encodes CASSTLPETQYF.

With regard to this clone: This may be a read error, as it is one base from a much larger clone. The chain carries TRBV6-6 and TRBJ2-2, with TRBD2 as a possible D gene (7 bases). The CDR3 extends over 13 amino acids. V lost 9 bases to trimming and J lost 7 bases, with 15 bases between them. Germline V CDR1 and CDR2: MNHNY, SVGAGI (reference sequence). The DNA of the CDR3 is TGTGCCAGTGGGGGGGCCGGTGGCGGGGAGCTGTTTTTT. Encoded protein: CASGGAGGGELFF.

The chain links TRBV29-1 to TRBJ2-1; perhaps TRBD2 as D (7 bases). Germline V CDR1 and CDR2: SQVTM, ANQGSEA. There are 18 residues in the CDR3. V was clipped by 4 bases and J by 5 bases, with 27 bases between them. The CDR3 sequence: CSVASPSRGASVHNEQFF. The CDR3 nucleotides are TGCAGCGTTGCCTCCCCTTCACGGGGGGCTTCGGTCCACAATGAGCAGTTCTTC.

A few counts support this clone. Additional DNA sequences in this sample encode the identical CDR3. CDR3: CASSVGGNNSPLHF. The CDR3 bases are TGTGCCAGCAGCGTAGGGGGCAATAATTCACCCCTCCACTTT. The chain carries TRBV9 and TRBJ1-6, with D maybe TRBD1 (5 bases). The CDR3 sequence is 14 residues long. Trimming removed 0 bases from V and 5 bases from J, with 6 bases in between. CDR1 SGDLS and CDR2 YYNGEE come from the germline V gene.

The CDR3 loop is CASSAGNQYF. The CDR3, as DNA: TGCGCCAGCAGCGCAGGAAATCAGTATTTT. The rearrangement joins TRBV4-1 to TRBJ2-3; D gene unclear. Germline V gene data show CDR1 as MGHRA and CDR2 as YSYEKL. Trimming cost V 5 bases and J 12 bases, with 9 bases left between them. This CDR3 region has 10 residues.

This clone occurred once. The germline gene is not matched at one end of the junction; a read error may be the cause. This chain joins TRBV5-5 and TRBJ2-7; D perhaps matches TRBD1 (5 bases). This CDR3 has 11 residues. Germline lookup yields CDR1 SGHKS and CDR2 YYEKEE (reference sequence). The CDR3 DNA reads TGTGCCAGCAGCAACCTGGACAAACCCAACTTC. It yields the protein CASSNLDKPNF.

The V call is TRBV28, the J call TRBJ1-5; D may be TRBD1 (5 bases). CDR3 length: 13 amino acids. Trimming shortened V by 7 bases and J by 4 bases, and 11 bases separated the two germline ends. Germline CDR1 reads MDHEN; CDR2 reads SYDVKM. In DNA, the CDR3 is TGTGCCAGCAAGTTCGGGGGTAATCAGCCCCAGCATTTT. It specifies CASKFGGNQPQHF.

This clone was recorded a few times. CDR3 coding DNA: TGTGCCAGCAGCTCCCTCAGGGGGCGCTGGAACGAGCAGTACTTC. It is translated as CASSSLRGRWNEQYF. The chain carries TRBV7-2 and TRBJ2-7; TRBD1 aligns across 8 bases. Germline V CDR1 and CDR2: SGHTA, FQGNSA. Losses at the gene ends were 4 bases for V and 5 bases for J; bases not matched to a gene: 10. This CDR3 is 15 amino acids long.